This T cell receptor (beta chain) was documented in a study of CD8+ T cells in alopecia areata. A remark on this clone: Other DNA sequences of this sample code for an identical CDR3.

Once RNA had been extracted, it was reverse transcribed into cDNA to act as the sequencing template. Assay used: immunoSEQ multiplex PCR; TCRdb lists only in-frame clones, some missing. The sample carries about 180,000 clones, 59% recorded once. The ends were cut back, 4 bases at V and 0 bases at J, with 7 bases in the middle. Per the germline V gene, CDR1 is SQVTM and CDR2 is ANQGSEA. This CDR3 comprises 13 residues. The TCR sequence derives from a human donor with alopecia areata. V usage is TRBV29-1 and J usage is TRBJ1-5, with no clear D. The sequences come from CD4+ T cells sorted from blood, collected at week 0. CDR3 bases: TGCAGCGTTGCCGAAAATAGCAATCAGCCCCAGCATTTT. Protein sequence: CSVAENSNQPQHF.